This entry features one TCR beta chain sequence. Germline lookup yields CDR1 SGHDN and CDR2 FVKESK. The CDR3 contains 16 residues. V lost 2 bases, J lost 5 bases, and 3 bases stayed unmatched. This sample is drawn from a study of T cell changes during pregnancy in multiple sclerosis. The data were produced by immunoSEQ multiplex PCR, yet TCRdb's version contains in-frame clones alone and is incomplete. The table shows fewer than 70,000 clones, with 80% to 90% occurring only once. The chain uses TRBV14 and TRBJ2-2; 12 bases fit TRBD2. The sequenced sample was peripheral blood, obtained in the first trimester of pregnancy. This clonotype originated in a female donor with multiple sclerosis, enrolled in a pregnancy study. Here the CDR3 reads CASSQLAGGRTGELFF. The DNA of the CDR3 is TGTGCCAGCAGCCAACTAGCGGGAGGGCGGACCGGGGAGCTGTTTTTT.